This entry is about one T cell receptor (beta chain). Its antigen is currently unknown. The sample comes from a study of response to subunit inactivated influenza vaccine. Study-level points and caveats: It was suggested by the authors that few new T cells are recruited by each seasonal influenza vaccination.

The CDR3 sequence is 13 residues long. Germline V lookup: CDR1 DFQATT, CDR2 SNEGSKA (reference sequence). Trimming cost V 5 bases and J 8 bases, with 18 bases left between them. TCRdb independently ran MiXCR on the RT-PCR reads; one entry per CDR3 protein. The table includes 860,000 or so distinct CDR3 sequences, 21% detected once. This rearrangement joins TRBV20-1 to TRBJ1-2; weak D call: TRBD1 (6 bases). The source was PBMCs from blood, collected around 5 days after vaccination. The source is a man in his fifties who received an inactivated influenza vaccine. The DNA for the CDR3 is TGCAGTGCTCCCTTGGGGCAGGGGTTAGGCTACACCTTC. Translation: CSAPLGQGLGYTF.